Shown below are 3 T cell receptor beta chains from a single sample sequenced in a study of cytomegalovirus exposure and HLA in healthy donors. Both 60 Vbeta primers and 13 Jbeta primers went into the PCR. TCRdb's copy holds only in-frame clones and misses some; the assay was immunoSEQ multiplex PCR. The sample has about 100,000 clones, approximately 75% seen once; the top ten hold about 4%. Material: PBMCs. Receptor source: a middle-aged woman in good health and CMV-seronegative.

This chain uses TRBV7-2 with TRBJ1-4; D may be TRBD1 (5 bases). This CDR3 region has 13 residues. V gave up 6 bases and J gave up 8 bases, with 13 bases separating them. Germline values: CDR1 SGHTA, CDR2 FQGNSA. CDR3 bases: TGTGCCAGCAGGAAGGGGTTTCGGGAAAAACTGTTTTTT. Its translation is CASRKGFREKLFF.

This clone was recorded a few times. J is TRBJ2-2 and V is TRBV4-3, with 9 bases lining up with TRBD1. Trimming at V came to 3 bases and at J to 6 bases, leaving 5 bases not matched to a gene. CDR1 is LGHNA, CDR2 YSLEER, per germline. This CDR3 is 15 amino acids long. The CDR3 region is CASSHSTGGAGELFF. In DNA, the CDR3 is TGCGCCAGCAGCCATTCCACAGGGGGCGCCGGGGAGCTGTTTTTT.

This sequence joins TRBV7-3 and TRBJ2-2; tentative D call: TRBD2 (5 bases). Per germline, CDR1 SGHTA and CDR2 FQGTGA. V lost 5 bases and J lost 4, with 14 bases in between. The CDR3 spans 15 residues. In DNA form, the CDR3 reads TGTGCCAGCAGCCCCGGAGGACCGGTCACCGGGGAGCTGTTTTTT. Its protein product is CASSPGGPVTGELFF. The entire variable domain, with the rest obtained from reference TRBV7-3 and TRBJ2-2, is as follows: GAGVSQTPSNKVTEKGKYVELRCDPISGHTALYWYRQSLGQGPEFLIYFQGTGAADDSGLPNDRFFAVRPEGSVSTLKIQRTERGDSAVYLCASSPGGPVTGELFFGEGSRLTVL.